Below, 24 T cell receptor beta chains from the same sample are listed, as sequenced in a study of cytomegalovirus exposure and HLA in healthy donors. PCR used 60 Vbeta primers and 13 Jbeta primers. The table came from immunoSEQ multiplex PCR; TCRdb's copy has only in-frame clones and leaves some out. The profile shows around 97,000 clones, around a tenth of them singletons. The sequenced sample consisted of PBMCs. The receptors were gathered from a man in his forties or fifties in good health and CMV-seropositive.

V usage is TRBV30 and J usage is TRBJ2-7; D is unclear. Germline V gene lookup returns CDR1 GTSNPN and CDR2 SVGIG (reference sequence). The CDR3 is made up of 12 amino acids. The ends were cut back, 2 bases at V and 3 bases at J, with 8 bases in the middle. This CDR3 is CAWSPSGYEQYF. As DNA, the CDR3 is TGTGCCTGGAGTCCCTCGGGCTACGAGCAGTACTTC.

This clone showed up just a few times. The chain couples TRBV9 to TRBJ2-1; TRBD2 matches 7 bases. The CDR3 runs to 15 residues. The V segment lost 2 bases and the J segment 6 bases; nucleotides outside the gene matches: 8. Germline values: CDR1 SGDLS, CDR2 YYNGEE. Here the CDR3 DNA reads TGTGCCAGCAGCGTCGGGGCGGGAGAGGTCAATGAGCAGTTCTTC. Translation: CASSVGAGEVNEQFF.

V usage is TRBV2 and J usage is TRBJ1-5, with D perhaps TRBD1 (5 bases). The CDR3 has 13 amino acids. Trimming cost V 7 bases and J 3 bases, with 10 bases left between them. Germline V gene data show CDR1 as SNHLY and CDR2 as FYNNEI. The DNA for the CDR3 is TGTGCCAGCAAGCAGGGCCCCAATCAGCCCCAGCATTTT. Its protein is CASKQGPNQPQHF.

This clone was detected only a few times. This sequence joins TRBV15 and TRBJ1-2; D may be TRBD1 (5 bases). Germline-derived CDR1 and CDR2 are LNHNV and YYDKDF (reference sequence). Trimming stripped 2 bases from V and 6 bases from J, with 16 bases between. The CDR3 contains 15 residues. DNA for the CDR3: TGTGCCACCAGCAGACTTAGGGACTCCAACCATGGCTACACCTTC. Residues: CATSRLRDSNHGYTF. The whole variable domain, remainder taken from reference TRBV15 and TRBJ1-2, is DAMVIQNPRYQVTQFGKPVTLSCSQTLNHNVMYWYQQKSSQAPKLLFHYYDKDFNNEADTPDNFQSRRPNTSFCFLDIRSPGLGDTAMYLCATSRLRDSNHGYTFGSGTRLTVV.

This clone has just a few counts. The rearrangement uses TRBV9 and TRBJ1-2, with a possible D match to TRBD1 (5 bases). The germline CDR1 and CDR2 sequences are SGDLS and YYNGEE. V was trimmed by 0 bases and J by 6 bases, leaving 9 bases between them. The CDR3 extends over 13 amino acids. The CDR3 loop reads CASSVDPGNGYTF. The CDR3 coding sequence is TGTGCCAGCAGCGTAGATCCAGGGAATGGCTACACCTTC.

Only one count was recorded for this clone. This chain uses TRBV18 with TRBJ2-1, with 8 bases that match TRBD2. The germline CDR1 and CDR2 sequences are KGHSH and LQKENI. There are 16 residues in the CDR3. Trimming removed 3 bases from V and 14 bases from J; junction bases left unmatched: 18. The CDR3 loop reads CASSPSLTSEIIREFF. DNA of the CDR3: TGTGCCAGCTCACCGTCCTTGACTAGCGAGATCATACGGGAGTTCTTC.

A few counts support this clone. V usage is TRBV5-4 and J usage is TRBJ1-2; 7 bases align to TRBD1. Trimming cost V 6 bases and J 4 bases; bases outside gene matches: 6. The CDR3 length is 13 residues. The germline V gene has CDR1 SGHNT and CDR2 YYREEE (reference sequence). The CDR3 nucleotides read TGTGCCAGCACCCAGGACAGGTTCTATGGCTACACCTTC. As protein: CASTQDRFYGYTF.

This clone has more than one count but fewer than ten. V and J are TRBV6-1 and TRBJ1-1, with D unresolved. Germline V gives CDR1 MNHNS, CDR2 SASEGT. The CDR3 consists of 12 residues. V was pared by 7 bases and J by 8 bases, with 14 bases between. In nucleotides, the CDR3 is TGTGCCAGCACCCTAGCCAGGCAGGAAGCTTTCTTT. As protein: CASTLARQEAFF.

The chain uses TRBV11-1 and TRBJ2-1, with 13 bases fitting TRBD2. The CDR3 extends over 17 amino acids. The V gene's germline CDR1 is SGHAT and CDR2 FQDESV (reference sequence). Germline trimming cut 5 bases from V and 4 bases from J; bases unmatched to any gene: 8. The CDR3 protein is CASSTDLLAGGYNEQFF. The CDR3 nucleotides read TGTGCCAGCAGCACGGACCTACTAGCGGGAGGGTACAATGAGCAGTTCTTC.

The CDR3 loop reads CASSPRGVTDTQYF. The CDR3 DNA sequence: TGTGCCAGCAGTCCCCGGGGGGTCACAGATACGCAGTATTTT. The J gene is TRBJ2-3, the V gene TRBV5-4; 7 nucleotides align to TRBD2. Germline V CDR1 and CDR2: SGHNT, YYREEE (reference sequence). The ends lost 5 bases at V and 2 bases at J; junction bases unmatched: 5. This CDR3 is 14 amino acids long.

This clone has a handful of counts. The chain recombines TRBV28 with TRBJ1-5, with 7 bases lining up with TRBD1. Germline CDR1 is MDHEN and CDR2 is SYDVKM. The CDR3 is 15 residues long. V trimming: 7 bases; J trimming: 2 bases; junction bases outside the gene matches: 8. DNA of the CDR3: TGTGCCAGCACCAAACAGGGGTCGGGCAATCAGCCCCAGCATTTT. Translated: CASTKQGSGNQPQHF.

The V and J genes are TRBV7-3 and TRBJ2-1, with D perhaps matching TRBD2 (7 bases). The CDR3 is 15 residues long. V was trimmed by 2 bases and J by 3 bases, leaving 11 bases between them. Germline V CDR1 and CDR2: SGHTA, FQGTGA. In DNA, the CDR3 is TGTGCCAGCAGCTTAGCGGGGGCCCGCTACAATGAGCAGTTCTTC. Its protein product is CASSLAGARYNEQFF.

The sample holds a few counts of this clone. CDR3 nucleotides: TGCGCCAGCAGCCCCCGTCGTGGGGCCATCAATGAGCAGTTCTTC. Translated, it gives CASSPRRGAINEQFF. The rearrangement links TRBV5-1 to TRBJ2-1; perhaps TRBD1 as D (5 bases). The CDR3 runs 15 residues. CDR1 SGHRS and CDR2 YFSETQ come from the germline V gene. Trimming removed 4 bases at V and 6 bases at J, with 17 bases between.

This clone was recorded many times. Sequence at one end of the junction differs from germline and may be a read error. The chain is built from TRBV6-1 and TRBJ1-2; D gene unclear. This CDR3 has 10 residues. From germline, CDR1 is MNHNS and CDR2 SASEGT. The CDR3 DNA follows: TGTGCCAGCACTAACGCGGAACCCTACTTC. It codes for CASTNAEPYF.

This clone has only a few counts. V and J are TRBV7-3 and TRBJ1-6; a weak D match, TRBD1 (5 bases). CDR1 is SGHTA, CDR2 FQGTGA, per germline. Trimming took 5 bases from V and 7 from J, leaving 9 bases between them. The CDR3 sequence is 13 residues long. CDR3 sequence: CASSQRQNSPLHF. CDR3 nucleotides: TGTGCCAGCAGCCAAAGACAGAATTCACCCCTCCACTTT.

V is TRBV6-5 and J is TRBJ2-7; 16 bases agree with TRBD2. The CDR3 contains 13 residues. Germline V gives CDR1 MNHEY, CDR2 SVGAGI. The ends lost 5 bases at V and 12 bases at J; junction bases unmatched: 4. CDR3 loop: CASSQGLAGGLYF. In DNA, the CDR3 is TGTGCCAGCAGTCAGGGACTAGCGGGAGGGTTGTACTTC.

This clone was detected a few times. V gene TRBV7-8 combines with J gene TRBJ1-2; TRBD1 is a possible D gene (5 bases). The germline gives CDR1 SGHVS, CDR2 FQNEAQ. Trimming stripped 5 bases from V and 5 bases from J, with 18 bases between. The length of the CDR3 is 15 residues. CDR3 sequence reads: CASSPRREILYGYTF. The CDR3 coding sequence is TGTGCCAGCAGCCCCCGCAGGGAAATTCTATATGGCTACACCTTC.

V is TRBV11-2 and J is TRBJ2-2; TRBD1 matches at 10 bases. CDR3 size: 15 residues. V lost 5 bases to trimming and J lost 4 bases; unmatched junction nucleotides: 4. Germline CDR1 SGHAT, CDR2 FQNNGV. The CDR3, as DNA: TGTGCCAGCAGCCTAAGGACAGGGGGCACCGGGGAGCTGTTTTTT. It translates to CASSLRTGGTGELFF.

The chain uses TRBV15 and TRBJ2-3; 8 nucleotides agree with TRBD2. There are 16 residues in the CDR3. V was clipped by 1 base and J by 6 bases; unmatched bases: 9. The germline gives CDR1 LNHNV, CDR2 YYDKDF (reference sequence). The CDR3 protein is CATSRVPAGVFDTQYF. DNA for the CDR3: TGTGCCACCAGCAGAGTACCAGCGGGAGTATTCGATACGCAGTATTTT.

This clone was counted only a few times. This chain uses TRBV18 with TRBJ2-1; maybe TRBD2 (5 bases). This CDR3 spans 14 amino acids. Looked up from germline, CDR1 is KGHSH and CDR2 is LQKENI. Trimming left V 2 bases short and J 7 bases short, with 12 bases between. In nucleotides, the CDR3 is TGTGCCAGCTCACCATCCCGAGGCGGGAATGAGCAGTTCTTC. The encoded protein is CASSPSRGGNEQFF.

This clone was detected a few times. The chain uses TRBV29-1 and TRBJ2-5; D unclear. Deletions cut 8 bases from V and 7 bases from J, with 17 bases between. The germline V gene encodes CDR1 SQVTM and CDR2 ANQGSEA. The CDR3 totals 12 residues. The CDR3 nucleotides read TGCAGCATGTACTCCCCGTTCGGGACCCAGTACTTC. The encoded protein is CSMYSPFGTQYF. The full variable domain, rest sourced from reference TRBV29-1 and TRBJ2-5, is SAVISQKPSRDICQRGTSLTIQCQVDSQVTMMFWYRQQPGQSLTLIATANQGSEATYESGFVIDKFPISRPNLTFSTLTVSNMSPEDSSIYLCSMYSPFGTQYFGPGTRLLVL.

The rearrangement links TRBV5-1 to TRBJ2-2, with 13 bases matching TRBD2. The V and J ends lost 3 bases and 3 bases, in that order; junction bases with no gene match: 5. This CDR3 comprises 17 residues. CDR1 SGHRS and CDR2 YFSETQ come from the germline V gene. The DNA of the CDR3 is TGCGCCAGCAGCTCCGGGACTAGCGGGAATCACACCGGGGAGCTGTTTTTT. It specifies CASSSGTSGNHTGELFF.

The chain recombines TRBV11-3 with TRBJ1-2; TRBD1 aligns across 7 bases. Trimming removed 5 bases from V and 4 bases from J; junction bases left unmatched: 16. The germline gives CDR1 SGHNT, CDR2 YENEEA. The CDR3 is 17 residues long. The CDR3 sequence: CASSRRQGSNLIYGYTF. The CDR3, as DNA: TGTGCCAGCAGCCGCAGACAGGGATCAAATCTAATCTATGGCTACACCTTC.

The rearrangement links TRBV9 to TRBJ1-1, with TRBD1 matching over 7 bases. The germline gives CDR1 SGDLS, CDR2 YYNGEE. The CDR3 sequence is 14 residues long. V lost 0 bases, J lost 5 bases, and 4 bases stayed unmatched. The CDR3 coding sequence is TGTGCCAGCAGCGTAGATGGCAGGGGGACTGAAGCTTTCTTT. Its translation is CASSVDGRGTEAFF.